This TCR beta chain came from a study of blood T cell repertoires in COVID-19 (dated by TCRdb to the early 2020s). Turning to the overall study: Samples from collaborators originated in the United States, Italy and Spain and spanned both the acute and convalescent phases of COVID-19. The prospective study material was composed of cDNA or gDNA derived from T cells, B-cell-depleted T cells, or PBMCs. Deeply sampled blood TCRbeta repertoires from subjects exposed to, actively infected with, or recovered from COVID-19 were included in the dataset. The repertoires were released in a freely available public database intended as a resource for research on the immune response to SARS-CoV-2. The samples were drawn from the first 160 participants of the ongoing ImmuneRACE study and from under 1,500 subjects provided by 6 global collaborators. Sample metadata almost always included a de-identified subject ID, COVID-19 status, age in years and sex. HLA class I and class II types, where available, came from metadata supplied by the sample provider rather than from assay-based typing. General findings and caveats noted by the study authors: The amount of clinical and demographic metadata varied by source and participant and was provided uncurated.

One collaborating source in Seattle enrolled patients while the patients were actively infected and followed the patients over time throughout the course of disease. Whole blood was collected in K2EDTA tubes by collaborating institutions according to the institutions' own protocols. For TCRbeta analysis, collaborators shipped samples in one of three forms: frozen whole blood, isolated PBMCs, or DNA extracted from either of those sample types. Deletion took 7 bases off V and 7 bases off J, with a span of 19 bases between the germline ends. Based on the germline V gene, the CDR1 and CDR2 sequences are SQVTM and ANQGSEA. The CDR3, from cysteine to phenylalanine, totals 14 residues. Only the CDR3 DNA is retained, 42 bases long and in frame from the first base. The immunoSEQ Assay, a bias-controlled multiplex PCR, was used to amplify TCRbeta CDR3 regions from genomic DNA. From the authors' description of their analysis: Nucleated cell counts per sample were estimated from amplification of reference gene primers within the assay. Sequence reads were collapsed and filtered to measure the absolute abundance of every unique TCRbeta CDR3 rearrangement. For each sample, productive Simpson clonality was calculated by taking the square root of Simpson's diversity index across productive rearrangements. Drawn from immuneACCESS, this table holds only the in-frame rearrangements with V and J called that TCRdb kept. Clones are partly lost; checked studies trace under half to an unresolved V gene and leave the rest unexplained. The D gene and trimming were derived from the DNA, and the V and J assignments and clone size from that table. This sample lists about 130,000 clones; around 88% were detected once. The top ten hold around 4.2% of the sample.

Only a few counts were recorded for this clone. This receptor's antigen is unknown. Base qualities were left out, and no much larger clone turns up one base away. The chain is encoded by TRBV29-1 joined to TRBJ1-4; possibly the D gene is TRBD1, per 5 matching bases. The sequence came from a man aged 60-69 years with COVID-19, enrolled during active disease. The material sequenced was peripheral blood. The CDR3 protein: CSAGQGRLGEKLFF. Here is the DNA: TGCAGCGCAGGTCAGGGAAGATTGGGTGAAAAACTGTTTTTT. This CDR3, with the reference TRBV29-1 and TRBJ1-4 proteins standing in past its ends, gives the full variable domain SAVISQKPSRDICQRGTSLTIQCQVDSQVTMMFWYRQQPGQSLTLIATANQGSEATYESGFVIDKFPISRPNLTFSTLTVSNMSPEDSSIYLCSAGQGRLGEKLFFGSGTQLSVL.